A few counts support the clone carrying this T cell receptor beta chain. The antigen is not known. The source of the sample is a study of response to subunit inactivated influenza vaccine. TCRdb re-analysed the RT-PCR reads in MiXCR, keeping a single row per CDR3 protein. This sample has some 500,000 distinct CDR3 sequences, with roughly 27% found just once. Germline V gives CDR1 SGHTA, CDR2 FQGNSA. V gave up 3 bases and J gave up 4 bases, with 13 bases separating them. This CDR3 spans 15 amino acids. Study-wide points: New T cells are recruited in small numbers by each seasonal influenza vaccination, according to the authors' suggestion.

V is TRBV7-2 and J is TRBJ1-5, with D unresolved. This TCR was sampled from a man between 50 and 59 years old who received an inactivated influenza vaccine. The sequences come from CD4+ T cells sorted from PBMCs, collected 4 to 6 days after vaccination. DNA for the CDR3: TGTGCCAGCAGCTTTGGACCGACTGGGAATCAGCCCCAGCATTTT. Its protein is CASSFGPTGNQPQHF.